The entry that follows covers one T cell receptor beta chain sequence. Its cognate antigen is unknown. This sample was taken from a study of T cell responses to AZD1222 COVID-19 vaccine. Findings and caveats of the study: At baseline, just a handful of AZD1222 recipients tested seropositive.

V was clipped by 5 bases and J by 3 bases, with 10 bases between them. The germline V gene has CDR1 MDHEN and CDR2 SYDVKM. The length of the CDR3 is 13 residues. Assay used: immunoSEQ multiplex PCR; TCRdb lists only in-frame clones, some missing. This table holds 100,000 to 150,000 clones, 70% to 85% found once. The input for sequencing was peripheral blood, taken 28 days after the second AZD1222 dose. This clonotype was sampled from an adult who received the AZD1222 COVID-19 vaccine. The chain employs TRBV28 and TRBJ1-2; a weak D match, TRBD1 (5 bases). The CDR3 sequence is CASSTPGDYGYTF. In nucleotides, the CDR3 is TGTGCCAGCAGTACCCCGGGGGACTATGGCTACACCTTC.